A selection of T cell receptor beta chains follows, all from one sample in a study of high-grade serous ovarian cancer treatment subgroups. Some clones are missing from TCRdb's copy, which holds only in-frame ones; the method was immunoSEQ multiplex PCR. The sample has about 36,000 clones; roughly 83% are singletons. Sequencing was carried out using tumor tissue. Receptors were obtained from a human donor with high-grade serous ovarian cancer. Both conserved end residues are part of each CDR3. The D gene is left open where the match is weak. Clone size appears in some rows only: once, few, many, or a class for an expanded clone.

size	D	J	V	CDR3	DNA
-	-	TRBJ2-4	TRBV28	CASSLGGGRYIQYF	TGTGCCAGCAGTTTAGGGGGGGGCCGGTACATTCAGTACTTC
-	-	TRBJ1-1	TRBV6-5	CASSYSTAYTEAFF	TGTGCCAGCAGTTACTCGACGGCGTACACTGAAGCTTTCTTT
once	-	TRBJ1-5	TRBV4-1	CASSQDSRYNQPQHF	TGCGCCAGCAGCCAAGATTCCAGGTACAATCAGCCCCAGCATTTT
-	-	TRBJ2-1	TRBV5-4	CASSLGQSSYNEQFF	TGTGCCAGCAGCTTGGGACAGAGCTCCTACAATGAGCAGTTCTTC
-	-	TRBJ2-5	TRBV7-7	CASSLALPEAQYF	TGTGCCAGCAGCTTAGCACTGCCCGAGGCCCAGTACTTC
-	TRBD1	TRBJ2-7	TRBV28	CALGTGVSYEQYF	TGTGCCCTTGGTACAGGGGTCTCCTACGAGCAGTACTTC
-	TRBD1	TRBJ1-1	TRBV5-6	CASSWTGTEAFF	TGTGCCAGCAGCTGGACAGGTACTGAAGCTTTCTTT
-	TRBD1	TRBJ2-2	TRBV6-5	CATIAPQGAQGELFF	TGTGCCACCATAGCCCCGCAGGGGGCACAAGGGGAGCTGTTTTTT
-	-	TRBJ2-3	TRBV21-1	CASSNWNRGRPDTQYF	TGTGCCAGCAGCAATTGGAACAGGGGGAGGCCAGATACGCAGTATTTT
once	-	TRBJ1-3	TRBV11-2	CASSLRDTSGNTIYF	TGTGCCAGCAGCTTACGGGACACCTCTGGAAACACCATATATTTT
-	-	TRBJ2-7	TRBV7-2	CASSLERVRTYEQYF	TGTGCCAGCAGCTTAGAAAGGGTGAGGACCTACGAGCAGTACTTC
-	TRBD1	TRBJ2-7	TRBV28	CASTSPGDRQDEQYF	TGTGCCAGCACCTCACCCGGGGACAGGCAAGACGAGCAGTACTTC